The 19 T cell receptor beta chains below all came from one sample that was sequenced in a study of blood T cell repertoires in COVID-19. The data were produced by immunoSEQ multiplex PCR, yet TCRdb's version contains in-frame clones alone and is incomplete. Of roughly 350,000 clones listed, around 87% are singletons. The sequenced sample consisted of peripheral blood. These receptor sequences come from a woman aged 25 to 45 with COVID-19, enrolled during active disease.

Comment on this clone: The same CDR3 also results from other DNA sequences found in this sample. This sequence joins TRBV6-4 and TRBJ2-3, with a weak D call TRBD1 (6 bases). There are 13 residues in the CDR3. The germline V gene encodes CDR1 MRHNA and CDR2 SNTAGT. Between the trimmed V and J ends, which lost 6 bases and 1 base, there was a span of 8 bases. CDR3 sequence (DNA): TGTGCCAGCAGCGCAGGGGGCACAGATACGCAGTATTTT. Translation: CASSAGGTDTQYF.

For the CDR3, the DNA is TGCGCCAGCAGCAGGATAACAGGGTCCTTCTCCTACGAGCAGTACTTC. Amino acids: CASSRITGSFSYEQYF. This chain joins TRBV5-1 and TRBJ2-7, with D perhaps matching TRBD1 (6 bases). V lost 4 bases and J lost 0, with 17 bases in between. The CDR3 runs to 16 residues. Germline V gene data show CDR1 as SGHRS and CDR2 as YFSETQ.

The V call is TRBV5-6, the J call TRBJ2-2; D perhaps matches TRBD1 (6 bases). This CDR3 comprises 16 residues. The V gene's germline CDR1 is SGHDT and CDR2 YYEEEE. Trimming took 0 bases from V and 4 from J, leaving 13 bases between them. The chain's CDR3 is CASSLVGQGTTGELFF. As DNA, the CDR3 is TGTGCCAGCAGCTTGGTTGGCCAGGGGACCACCGGGGAGCTGTTTTTT.

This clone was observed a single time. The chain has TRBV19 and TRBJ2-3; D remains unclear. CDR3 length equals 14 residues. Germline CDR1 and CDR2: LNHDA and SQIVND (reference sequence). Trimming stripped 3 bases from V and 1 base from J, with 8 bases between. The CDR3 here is CASSMRQGTDTQYF. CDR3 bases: TGTGCCAGTAGTATGCGCCAGGGCACAGATACGCAGTATTTT.

CDR3 sequence reads: CASSLTGEAYEQYF. As DNA, the CDR3 is TGTGCCAGCAGCCTGACAGGGGAGGCCTACGAGCAGTACTTC. The chain is built from TRBV28 and TRBJ2-7; 8 bases align to TRBD1. The trim removed 6 bases at V and 2 bases at J, leaving 6 bases unmatched. The CDR3 is made up of 14 amino acids. Per the germline V gene, CDR1 is MDHEN and CDR2 is SYDVKM.

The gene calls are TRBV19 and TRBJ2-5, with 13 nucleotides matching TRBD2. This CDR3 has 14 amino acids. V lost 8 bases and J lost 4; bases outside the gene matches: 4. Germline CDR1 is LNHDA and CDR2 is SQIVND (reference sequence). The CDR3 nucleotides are TGTGCCAGTGGACTAGCGGGAGTCGGAGAGACCCAGTACTTC. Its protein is CASGLAGVGETQYF. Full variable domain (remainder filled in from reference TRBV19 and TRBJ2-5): DGGITQSPKYLFRKEGQNVTLSCEQNLNHDAMYWYRQDPGQGLRLIYYSQIVNDFQKGDIAEGYSVSREKKESFPLTVTSAQKNPTAFYLCASGLAGVGETQYFGPGTRLLVL.

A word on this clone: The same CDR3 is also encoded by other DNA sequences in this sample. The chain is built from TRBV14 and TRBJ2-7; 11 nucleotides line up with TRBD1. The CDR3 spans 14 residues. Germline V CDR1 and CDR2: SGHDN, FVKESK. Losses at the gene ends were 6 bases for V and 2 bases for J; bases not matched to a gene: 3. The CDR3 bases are TGTGCCAGCAGTCCGGGACAGGGGGCCTACGAGCAGTACTTC. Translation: CASSPGQGAYEQYF.

The CDR3 region is CASSEGSSGRYNEQFF. The DNA for the CDR3 is TGTGCCAGCAGTGAAGGTTCTAGCGGGAGATACAATGAGCAGTTCTTC. The chain joins TRBV25-1 to TRBJ2-1; 10 bases are shared with TRBD2. This CDR3 comprises 16 residues. The germline gives CDR1 MGHDK, CDR2 SYGVNS. The V gene end was trimmed by 2 bases and the J gene end by 4 bases; junction bases not matched to a gene: 5.

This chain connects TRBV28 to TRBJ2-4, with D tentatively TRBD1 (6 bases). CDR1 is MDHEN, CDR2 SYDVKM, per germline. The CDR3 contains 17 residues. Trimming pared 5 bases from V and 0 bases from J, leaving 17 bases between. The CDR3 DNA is TGTGCCAGCAGTCCCCTGGTGGCAGGGGAAGCCAAAAACATTCAGTACTTC. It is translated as CASSPLVAGEAKNIQYF.

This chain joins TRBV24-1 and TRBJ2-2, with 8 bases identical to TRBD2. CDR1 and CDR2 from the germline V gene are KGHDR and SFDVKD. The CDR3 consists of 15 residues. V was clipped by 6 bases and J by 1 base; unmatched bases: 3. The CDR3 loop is CATSRAGGNTGELFF. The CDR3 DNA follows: TGTGCCACCAGTCGGGCGGGAGGGAACACCGGGGAGCTGTTTTTT.

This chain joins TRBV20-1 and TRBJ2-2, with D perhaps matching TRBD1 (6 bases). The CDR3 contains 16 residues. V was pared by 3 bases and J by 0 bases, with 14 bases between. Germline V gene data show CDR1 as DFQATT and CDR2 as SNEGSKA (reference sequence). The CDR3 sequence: CSASAYGTPNTGELFF. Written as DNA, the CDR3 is TGCAGTGCTAGTGCTTACGGGACACCGAACACCGGGGAGCTGTTTTTT.

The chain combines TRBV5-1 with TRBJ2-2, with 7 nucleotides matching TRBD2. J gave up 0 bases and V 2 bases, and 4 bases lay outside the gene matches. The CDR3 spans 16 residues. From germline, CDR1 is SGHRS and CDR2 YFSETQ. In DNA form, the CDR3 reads TGCGCCAGCAGCTTACTAGCGAACGCGAACACCGGGGAGCTGTTTTTT. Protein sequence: CASSLLANANTGELFF.

CDR3 nucleotides: TGTGCCAGCAGGCCTCACGTCTTAGCGAACACTGAAGCTTTCTTT. Translating gives CASRPHVLANTEAFF. The chain uses TRBV7-9 and TRBJ1-1; D call uncertain. Per germline, CDR1 SEHNR and CDR2 FQNEAQ (reference sequence). The CDR3 contains 15 residues. The V end lost 6 bases, the J end lost 1 base, and 15 bases lay between the germline ends. Combining the CDR3 with reference TRBV7-9 and TRBJ1-1 gives the whole variable domain DTGVSQNPRHKITKRGQNVTFRCDPISEHNRLYWYRQTLGQGPEFLTYFQNEAQLEKSRLLSDRFSAERPKGSFSTLEIQRTEQGDSAMYLCASRPHVLANTEAFFGQGTRLTVV.

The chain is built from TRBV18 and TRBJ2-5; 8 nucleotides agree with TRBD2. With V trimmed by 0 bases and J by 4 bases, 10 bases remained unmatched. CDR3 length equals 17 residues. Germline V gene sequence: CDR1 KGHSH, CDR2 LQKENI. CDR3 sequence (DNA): TGTGCCAGCTCACCACCTCTAGCGGGTCGAGTGGGAGAGACCCAGTACTTC. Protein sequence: CASSPPLAGRVGETQYF.

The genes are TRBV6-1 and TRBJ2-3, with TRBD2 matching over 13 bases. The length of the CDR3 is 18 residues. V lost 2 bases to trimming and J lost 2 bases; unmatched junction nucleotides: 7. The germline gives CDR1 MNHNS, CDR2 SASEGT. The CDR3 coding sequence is TGTGCCAGCAGTGAACAGGGACTAGCGGGACGATCCACAGATACGCAGTATTTT. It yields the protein CASSEQGLAGRSTDTQYF.

The CDR3 loop is CASRQGGSTDTQYF. The CDR3 DNA reads TGTGCCAGCCGGCAAGGCGGGAGTACAGATACGCAGTATTTT. The V gene is TRBV5-8, the J gene TRBJ2-3, with 7 bases identical to TRBD2. This CDR3 spans 14 amino acids. Germline trimming cut 7 bases from V and 3 bases from J; bases unmatched to any gene: 8. Germline lookup yields CDR1 SGHTS and CDR2 YDEGEE.

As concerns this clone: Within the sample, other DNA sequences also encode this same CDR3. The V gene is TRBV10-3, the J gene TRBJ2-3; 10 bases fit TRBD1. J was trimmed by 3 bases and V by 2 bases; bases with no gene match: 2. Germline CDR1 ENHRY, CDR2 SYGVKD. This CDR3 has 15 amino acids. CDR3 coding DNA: TGTGCCATCAGTGAGGACAGGGGGCGGACAGATACGCAGTATTTT. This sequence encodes CAISEDRGRTDTQYF.

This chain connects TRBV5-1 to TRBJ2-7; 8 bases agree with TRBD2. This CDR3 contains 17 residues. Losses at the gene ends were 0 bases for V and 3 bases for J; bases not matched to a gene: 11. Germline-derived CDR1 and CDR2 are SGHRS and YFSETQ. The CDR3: CASSLAVLVAGSYEQYF. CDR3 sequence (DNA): TGCGCCAGCAGCTTGGCCGTTTTGGTAGCGGGAAGCTACGAGCAGTACTTC.

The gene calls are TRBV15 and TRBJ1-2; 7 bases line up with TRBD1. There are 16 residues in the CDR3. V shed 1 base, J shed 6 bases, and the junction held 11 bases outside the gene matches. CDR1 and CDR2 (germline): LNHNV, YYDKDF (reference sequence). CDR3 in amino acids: CATSRGKGAPPNGYTF. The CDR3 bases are TGTGCCACCAGCAGAGGGAAGGGGGCCCCTCCGAATGGCTACACCTTC.